Following are 21 T cell receptor beta chains from one sample sequenced in a study of shared clonotypes between healthy human individuals. Sequencing used immunoSEQ multiplex PCR; TCRdb keeps in-frame clones, though not all of them. Among over 2,000,000 clones listed, roughly 93% were seen once. CD45RO-negative CD8 cells positively selected for CCR7 made up the naive population, which excluded terminally differentiated effector memory CD45RA+ cells. Sequencing was done on a sample of naive CD8+ T cells from PBMCs. The receptors originated from a man younger than 35 in good health. Some clones in this sample may be carry-over from other donors' samples.

The rearrangement uses TRBV9 and TRBJ1-1, with a possible D match to TRBD1 (6 bases). Germline lookup yields CDR1 SGDLS and CDR2 YYNGEE. The CDR3 consists of 14 residues. Trimming shortened V by 3 bases and J by 2 bases, and 11 bases separated the two germline ends. The CDR3 sequence is CASSAGARNTEAFF. CDR3 DNA sequence: TGTGCCAGCAGCGCGGGGGCGCGAAACACTGAAGCTTTCTTT. Together with reference TRBV9 and TRBJ1-1, the CDR3 gives the full variable domain: DSGVTQTPKHLITATGQRVTLRCSPRSGDLSVYWYQQSLDQGLQFLIQYYNGEERAKGNILERFSAQQFPDLHSELNLSSLELGDSALYFCASSAGARNTEAFFGQGTRLTVV.

The chain recombines TRBV19 with TRBJ2-5; perhaps D is TRBD1 or TRBD2 (5 bases each). CDR3 length: 14 residues. Germline loops: CDR1 LNHDA, CDR2 SQIVND (reference sequence). V dropped 6 bases and J dropped 1 base, with 12 bases sitting between them. The CDR3 DNA is TGTGCCAGTAGCAACCGGGACCGCCAAGAGACCCAGTACTTC. It codes for CASSNRDRQETQYF.

The chain recombines TRBV27 with TRBJ2-1; tentative D call: TRBD2 (6 bases). The V and J ends lost 6 bases and 7 bases respectively, with 22 bases between them. Per germline, CDR1 MNHEY and CDR2 SMNVEV (reference sequence). The CDR3 covers 16 residues. The CDR3 DNA reads as TGTGCCAGCAGCATCGGTGCGGGAATGTTCAGGAATGAGCAGTTCTTC. Amino acid sequence: CASSIGAGMFRNEQFF.

The chain uses TRBV5-1 and TRBJ1-1, with D tentatively TRBD1 (5 bases). The CDR3 has 14 residues. The ends were cut back, 1 base at V and 4 bases at J, with 11 bases in the middle. Germline assignment: CDR1 SGHRS and CDR2 YFSETQ. The chain's CDR3 is CASSLNQGVTEAFF. The CDR3 DNA follows: TGCGCCAGCAGCTTGAATCAAGGGGTCACTGAAGCTTTCTTT.

The chain combines TRBV6-1 with TRBJ2-3; 7 bases align to TRBD1. Germline CDR1 MNHNS, CDR2 SASEGT. The CDR3 runs to 17 residues. Trimming took 3 bases from V and 4 from J; bases not matched to a gene: 13. CDR3 nucleotides: TGTGCCAGCAGTGAGGACAGCGCCCTACAGGGGTCAGATACGCAGTATTTT. This sequence encodes CASSEDSALQGSDTQYF.

The V and J genes are TRBV29-1 and TRBJ1-6; D is unclear. V shed 6 bases and J shed 7 bases, with 16 bases lying between them. The CDR3 totals 14 residues. Germline loops: CDR1 SQVTM, CDR2 ANQGSEA. CDR3 sequence: CSVKDQPGNSPLHF. Here the CDR3 DNA reads TGCAGCGTCAAGGACCAACCCGGGAATTCACCCCTCCACTTT.

CDR3 sequence (DNA): TGCAGCGTTGTCGGAAGAGGGAATGTGGCCAAAAACATTCAGTACTTC. It yields the protein CSVVGRGNVAKNIQYF. This chain connects TRBV29-1 to TRBJ2-4; a possible D gene is TRBD2 (5 bases). The CDR3 has 16 residues. The germline V and J ends were trimmed by 4 bases and 1 base, with 17 bases remaining between them. The V gene's germline CDR1 is SQVTM and CDR2 ANQGSEA.

V is TRBV6-1 and J is TRBJ2-7; 7 bases fit TRBD2. The germline V gene encodes CDR1 MNHNS and CDR2 SASEGT. V lost 10 bases, J lost 3 bases, and 9 bases stayed unmatched. The CDR3 sequence is 13 residues long. In nucleotides, the CDR3 is TGTGCCATAAGGGAGGGATTCTTCTACGAGCAGTACTTC. This encodes CAIREGFFYEQYF.

The V gene is TRBV7-9, the J gene TRBJ1-1, with 12 bases identical to TRBD1. From germline, CDR1 is SEHNR and CDR2 FQNEAQ (reference sequence). V gave up 5 bases and J gave up 5 bases; unmatched junction bases: 6. The CDR3 has 15 amino acids. The CDR3 sequence: CASSNRDRGRTEAFF. The CDR3 DNA is TGTGCCAGCAGCAACCGGGACAGGGGGCGGACTGAAGCTTTCTTT.

This chain connects TRBV6-5 to TRBJ1-5; D is undetermined. V was clipped by 2 bases and J by 7 bases, with 9 bases between them. Germline lookup yields CDR1 MNHEY and CDR2 SVGAGI. This CDR3 is built from 13 residues. This CDR3 reads CASSYTGSQPQHF. DNA of the CDR3: TGTGCCAGCAGTTACACGGGCTCACAGCCCCAGCATTTT.

This clone was recorded once. This chain connects TRBV21-1 to TRBJ2-5; the table's D call, TRBD1, has no DNA check behind it. TRBV21-1 is noted as a pseudogene. CDR3 length: 16 amino acids. As DNA, the CDR3 is TGTGCCAGCAGCCCCCTGGGGCAGGGCGTGGAAGAGACCCAGTACTTC. Protein: CASSPLGQGVEETQYF.

The rearrangement links TRBV7-2 to TRBJ2-7; D is possibly TRBD2 (6 bases). Deletions cut 1 base from V and 6 bases from J, with 10 bases between. CDR1 and CDR2 from the germline V gene are SGHTA and FQGNSA. The CDR3 spans 13 residues. The CDR3 reads CASSLGLGGEQYF. CDR3 bases: TGTGCCAGCAGCTTAGGACTAGGTGGCGAGCAGTACTTC.

J is TRBJ1-1 and V is TRBV11-2; D remains unclear. Per the germline V gene, CDR1 is SGHAT and CDR2 is FQNNGV. CDR3 length: 10 residues. The V gene lost 4 bases and the J gene lost 6 bases, with 3 bases spanning the gap. CDR3 protein: CASSYPEAFF. The CDR3 coding sequence is TGTGCCAGCAGCTACCCTGAAGCTTTCTTT.

This clone has a single count. The rearrangement uses TRBV7-9 and TRBJ2-1, with D hard to call. Germline CDR1 reads SEHNR; CDR2 reads FQNEAQ (reference sequence). Trimming left V 5 bases short and J 12 bases short, with 14 bases between. The CDR3 has 12 residues. CDR3 residues: CASSPMVYWQFF. The CDR3 nucleotides are TGTGCCAGCAGCCCTATGGTCTATTGGCAGTTCTTC.

The rearrangement uses TRBV7-8 and TRBJ2-3; possibly TRBD2 for D (6 bases). Trimming left V 4 bases short and J 3 bases short, with 11 bases between. The CDR3 totals 14 residues. From germline, CDR1 is SGHVS and CDR2 FQNEAQ. As DNA, the CDR3 is TGTGCCAGCAGCTACCGACTAGGTACAGATACGCAGTATTTT. This translates into CASSYRLGTDTQYF.

This clone was observed a single time. The V gene is TRBV5-6, the J gene TRBJ2-1; D is ambiguous. This CDR3 is 13 amino acids long. V shed 2 bases and J shed 6 bases, with 9 bases lying between them. Per the germline V gene, CDR1 is SGHDT and CDR2 is YYEEEE. CDR3 sequence: CASSFGPGNEQFF. In nucleotides, the CDR3 is TGTGCCAGCAGCTTCGGACCAGGCAATGAGCAGTTCTTC.

The chain links TRBV6-5 to TRBJ2-7; D not resolved. Germline V gene data show CDR1 as MNHEY and CDR2 as SVGAGI. This CDR3 contains 15 residues. Trimming removed 0 bases from V and 3 bases from J, with 12 bases in between. The chain's CDR3 is CASSYSIEVLYEQYF. The DNA of the CDR3 is TGTGCCAGCAGTTACTCGATAGAGGTCCTCTACGAGCAGTACTTC.

The rearrangement joins TRBV4-3 to TRBJ1-2, with 10 bases identical to TRBD1. The CDR3 length is 19 residues. The germline V gene encodes CDR1 LGHNA and CDR2 YSLEER. With 3 bases clipped from V and 2 bases from J, the junction kept 15 bases outside the gene matches. The CDR3 DNA reads TGCGCCAGCAGCCAGGATCGGGACAGGGGTCGGTTTCGGAACTATGGCTACACCTTC. Amino acids: CASSQDRDRGRFRNYGYTF.

The V call is TRBV30, the J call TRBJ2-7, with 9 bases lining up with TRBD2. CDR3 size: 20 residues. CDR1 and CDR2 from the germline V gene are GTSNPN and SVGIG (reference sequence). Trimming cost V 2 bases and J 0 bases; bases outside gene matches: 20. The CDR3 DNA reads TGTGCCTGGAGTCCCCGACCCTACTTGGAGCGGGAGGCCTTCTCCTACGAGCAGTACTTC. This encodes CAWSPRPYLEREAFSYEQYF.

This chain links TRBV16 with TRBJ1-1; a possible D gene is TRBD1 (6 bases). Germline V gene sequence: CDR1 KGHSY, CDR2 FQNENV. This CDR3 has 16 amino acids. Deletions cut 4 bases from V and 0 bases from J, with 15 bases between. Written as DNA, the CDR3 is TGTGCCAGCAGCCCCCGGGGGGGCCGGATGAACACTGAAGCTTTCTTT. Amino acid sequence: CASSPRGGRMNTEAFF. Variable domain in full (rest from reference TRBV16 and TRBJ1-1): GEEVAQTPKHLVRGEGQKAKLYCAPIKGHSYVFWYQQVLKNEFKFLISFQNENVFDETGMPKERFSAKCLPNSPCSLEIQATKLEDSAVYFCASSPRGGRMNTEAFFGQGTRLTVV.

This chain uses TRBV5-6 with TRBJ1-4; tentative D call: TRBD1 (5 bases). The ends were cut back, 1 base at V and 8 bases at J, with 12 bases in the middle. The length of the CDR3 is 14 residues. The germline CDR1 and CDR2 sequences are SGHDT and YYEEEE. CDR3 bases: TGTGCCAGCAGCTTGCAGGGCCCTTGGGAAAAACTGTTTTTT. Its protein is CASSLQGPWEKLFF.